This T cell receptor (beta chain) stems from a study of beta chain features in type 1 diabetes. The overall study: Age, gender, cell numbers and subset yield matched between patients and controls.

Study-wide results and caveats: It was possible that PCR favored shorter templates, equally so in patients and controls. Fewer junction insertions and more nucleotide deletions appeared in type 1 diabetes patients.

The table lists this clone with a few counts. Its matching antigen is unknown. The CDR3 is 16 residues long. Since all of the isolated RNA was reverse transcribed, expressed TCRB transcripts were what got sequenced. The table came from immunoSEQ multiplex PCR; TCRdb's copy has only in-frame clones and leaves some out. The sample yields approximately 150,000 clones, roughly 9.7% seen once. CD45RO/CCR7/CD25/CD127/CD95/CD27 sorting isolated CD4+ naive, central memory, regulatory and stem cell-like memory cells. Material: central memory CD4+ T cells from blood. The receptor comes from a middle-aged woman in good health. This chain connects TRBV21-1 to TRBJ1-6; TRBD1 is the table's D call, not checked against the DNA. TRBV21-1 represents a pseudogene. The CDR3, as DNA: TGTGCCAGCATCCACCTGGACAGGAGCAATAATTCACCCCTCCACTTT. This translates into CASIHLDRSNNSPLHF.